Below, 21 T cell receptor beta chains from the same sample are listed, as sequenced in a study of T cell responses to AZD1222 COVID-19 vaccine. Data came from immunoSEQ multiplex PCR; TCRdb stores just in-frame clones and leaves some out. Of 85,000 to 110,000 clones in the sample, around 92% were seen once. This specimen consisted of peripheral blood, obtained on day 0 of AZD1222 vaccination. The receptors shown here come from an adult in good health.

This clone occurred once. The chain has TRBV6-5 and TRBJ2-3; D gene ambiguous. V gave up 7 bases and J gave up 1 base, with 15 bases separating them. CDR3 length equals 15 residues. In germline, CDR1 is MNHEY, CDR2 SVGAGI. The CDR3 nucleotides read TGTGCCAGCACCCAAGAGAACCATCGCACAGATACGCAGTATTTT. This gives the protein CASTQENHRTDTQYF.

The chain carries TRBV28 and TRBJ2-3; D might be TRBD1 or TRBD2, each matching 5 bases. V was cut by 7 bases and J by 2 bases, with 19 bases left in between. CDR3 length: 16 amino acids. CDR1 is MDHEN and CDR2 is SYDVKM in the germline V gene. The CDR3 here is CASNPTTVGATDTQYF. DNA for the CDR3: TGTGCCAGCAACCCGACTACCGTTGGGGCCACAGATACGCAGTATTTT.

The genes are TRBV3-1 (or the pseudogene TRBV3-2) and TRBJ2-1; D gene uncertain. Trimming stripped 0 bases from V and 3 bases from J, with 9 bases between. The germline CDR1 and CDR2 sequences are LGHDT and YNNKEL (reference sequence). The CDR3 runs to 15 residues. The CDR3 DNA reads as TGTGCCAGCAGCCAAGACCTTCCTTTCTACAATGAGCAGTTCTTC. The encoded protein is CASSQDLPFYNEQFF.

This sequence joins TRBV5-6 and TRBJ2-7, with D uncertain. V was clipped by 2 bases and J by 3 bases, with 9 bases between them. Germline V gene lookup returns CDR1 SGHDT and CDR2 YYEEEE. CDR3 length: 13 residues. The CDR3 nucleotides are TGTGCCAGCAGCTTCGGTGCCGGCTACGAGCAGTACTTC. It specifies CASSFGAGYEQYF.

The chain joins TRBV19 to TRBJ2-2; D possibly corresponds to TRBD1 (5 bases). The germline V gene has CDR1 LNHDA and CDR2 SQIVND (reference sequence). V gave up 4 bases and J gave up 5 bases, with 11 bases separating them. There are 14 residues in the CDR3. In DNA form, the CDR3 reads TGTGCCAGTAGTACAGGGTTATCAACCGGGGAGCTGTTTTTT. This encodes CASSTGLSTGELFF. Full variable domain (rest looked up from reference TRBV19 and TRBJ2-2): DGGITQSPKYLFRKEGQNVTLSCEQNLNHDAMYWYRQDPGQGLRLIYYSQIVNDFQKGDIAEGYSVSREKKESFPLTVTSAQKNPTAFYLCASSTGLSTGELFFGEGSRLTVL.

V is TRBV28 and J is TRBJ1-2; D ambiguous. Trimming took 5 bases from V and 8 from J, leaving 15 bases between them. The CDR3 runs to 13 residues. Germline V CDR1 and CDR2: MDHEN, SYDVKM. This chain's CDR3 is CASSGPGLSGYTF. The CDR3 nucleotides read TGTGCCAGCAGTGGACCAGGACTTTCGGGCTACACCTTC.

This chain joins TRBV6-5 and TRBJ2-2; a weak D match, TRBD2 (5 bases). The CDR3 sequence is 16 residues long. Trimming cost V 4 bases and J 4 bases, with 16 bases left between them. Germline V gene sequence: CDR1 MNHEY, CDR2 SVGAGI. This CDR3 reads CASSSTLATGTGELFF. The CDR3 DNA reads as TGTGCCAGCAGTTCTACCCTAGCAACCGGCACCGGGGAGCTGTTTTTT.

CDR3 protein: CASSSGLAVGGLTGELFF. CDR3 in DNA: TGTGCCAGCAGCTCGGGACTAGCGGTGGGGGGCCTAACCGGGGAGCTGTTTTTT. V gene TRBV7-6 combines with J gene TRBJ2-2, with 11 bases matching TRBD2. The CDR3 contains 18 residues. V gave up 4 bases and J gave up 5 bases; unmatched junction bases: 12. From germline, CDR1 is SGHVS and CDR2 FNYEAQ.

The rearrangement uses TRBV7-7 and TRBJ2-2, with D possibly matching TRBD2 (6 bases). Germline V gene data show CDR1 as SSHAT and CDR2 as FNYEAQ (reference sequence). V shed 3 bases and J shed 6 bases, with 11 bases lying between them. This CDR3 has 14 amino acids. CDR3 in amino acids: CASSLGLDPGELFF. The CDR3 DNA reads TGTGCCAGCAGCTTGGGACTGGATCCCGGGGAGCTGTTTTTT.

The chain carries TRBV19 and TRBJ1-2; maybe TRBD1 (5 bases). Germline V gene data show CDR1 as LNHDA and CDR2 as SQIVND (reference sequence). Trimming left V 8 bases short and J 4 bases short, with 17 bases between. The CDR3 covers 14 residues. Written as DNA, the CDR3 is TGTGCCAGTTCTTTCCAGGGATCCCCCTATGGCTACACCTTC. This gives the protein CASSFQGSPYGYTF.

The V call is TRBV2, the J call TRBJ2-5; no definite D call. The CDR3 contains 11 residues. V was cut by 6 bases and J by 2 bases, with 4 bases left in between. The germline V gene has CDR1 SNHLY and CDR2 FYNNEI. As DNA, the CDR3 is TGTGCCAGCAGAATACAAGAGACCCAGTACTTC. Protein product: CASRIQETQYF.

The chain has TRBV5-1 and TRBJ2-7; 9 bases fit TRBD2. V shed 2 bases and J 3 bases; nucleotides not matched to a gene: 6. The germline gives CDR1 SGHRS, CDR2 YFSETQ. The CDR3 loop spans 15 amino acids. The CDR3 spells CASSFGSGRFYEQYF. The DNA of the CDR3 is TGCGCCAGCAGCTTTGGCAGCGGGAGGTTCTACGAGCAGTACTTC.

CDR3 nucleotides: TGTGCCAGCAGCTCACCGGGGTATGAGCAGTTCTTC. Translating it yields CASSSPGYEQFF. The chain combines TRBV7-9 with TRBJ2-1; possible D gene TRBD2, 5 bases. V dropped 4 bases and J dropped 8 bases, with 9 bases sitting between them. This CDR3 is 12 amino acids long. Germline V lookup: CDR1 SEHNR, CDR2 FQNEAQ (reference sequence). Full variable domain (missing parts from reference TRBV7-9 and TRBJ2-1): DTGVSQNPRHKITKRGQNVTFRCDPISEHNRLYWYRQTLGQGPEFLTYFQNEAQLEKSRLLSDRFSAERPKGSFSTLEIQRTEQGDSAMYLCASSSPGYEQFFGPGTRLTVL.

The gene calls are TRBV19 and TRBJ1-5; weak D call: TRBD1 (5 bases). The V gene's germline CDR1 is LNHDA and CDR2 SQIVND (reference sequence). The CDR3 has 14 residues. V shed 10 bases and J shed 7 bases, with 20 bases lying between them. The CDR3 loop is CAIKRGGGRQPQHF. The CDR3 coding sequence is TGTGCCATAAAACGCGGGGGGGGGAGACAGCCCCAGCATTTT.

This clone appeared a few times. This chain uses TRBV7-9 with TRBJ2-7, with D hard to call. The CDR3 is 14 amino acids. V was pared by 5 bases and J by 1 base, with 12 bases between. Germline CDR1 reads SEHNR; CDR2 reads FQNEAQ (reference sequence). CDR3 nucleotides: TGTGCCAGCAGCCACCGGTTCGATTCCTACGAGCAGTACTTC. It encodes CASSHRFDSYEQYF.

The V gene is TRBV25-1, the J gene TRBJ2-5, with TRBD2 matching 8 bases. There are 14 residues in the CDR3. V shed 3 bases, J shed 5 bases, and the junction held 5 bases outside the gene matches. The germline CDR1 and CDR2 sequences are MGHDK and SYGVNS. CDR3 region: CASSDAGLVETQYF. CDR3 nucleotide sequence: TGTGCCAGCAGTGATGCGGGACTAGTCGAGACCCAGTACTTC.

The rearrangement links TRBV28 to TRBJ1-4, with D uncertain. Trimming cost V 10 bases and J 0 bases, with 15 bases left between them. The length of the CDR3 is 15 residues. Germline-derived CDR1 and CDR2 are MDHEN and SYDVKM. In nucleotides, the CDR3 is TGTGCCACCTCTCGGGGAGGCGCAACTAATGAAAAACTGTTTTTT. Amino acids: CATSRGGATNEKLFF.

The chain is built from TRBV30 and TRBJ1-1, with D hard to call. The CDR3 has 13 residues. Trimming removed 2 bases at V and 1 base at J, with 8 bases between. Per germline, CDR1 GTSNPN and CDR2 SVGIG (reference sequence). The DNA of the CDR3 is TGTGCCTGGAGTCAAAGGTGGAACACTGAAGCTTTCTTT. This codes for CAWSQRWNTEAFF.

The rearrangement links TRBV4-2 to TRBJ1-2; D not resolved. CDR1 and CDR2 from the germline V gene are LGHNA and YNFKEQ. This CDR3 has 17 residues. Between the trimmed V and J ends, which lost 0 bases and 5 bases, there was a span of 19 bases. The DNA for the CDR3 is TGTGCCAGCAGCCAAGAAACGGGAAGCGGGAGAATTTATGGCTACACCTTC. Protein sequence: CASSQETGSGRIYGYTF.

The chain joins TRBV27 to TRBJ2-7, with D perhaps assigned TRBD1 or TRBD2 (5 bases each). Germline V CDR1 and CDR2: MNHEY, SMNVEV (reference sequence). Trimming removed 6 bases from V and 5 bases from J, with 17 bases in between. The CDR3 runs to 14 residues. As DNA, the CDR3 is TGTGCCAGCAGCCCTAGGGGCCTAGCCAACGAGCAGTACTTC. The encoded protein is CASSPRGLANEQYF.

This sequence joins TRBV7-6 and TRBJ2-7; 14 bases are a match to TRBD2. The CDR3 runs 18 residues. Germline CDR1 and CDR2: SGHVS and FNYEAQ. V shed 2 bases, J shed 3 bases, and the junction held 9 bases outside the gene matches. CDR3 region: CASSLRGTGLAGDYEQYF. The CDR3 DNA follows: TGTGCCAGCAGCTTACGCGGGACGGGACTAGCGGGGGACTACGAGCAGTACTTC.